The clone carrying this T cell receptor beta chain was counted ten times or more. Its antigen is still unknown. Trimming took 4 bases from V and 7 from J; bases not matched to a gene: 8. The CDR3 consists of 14 residues. Germline V gene sequence: CDR1 SGHAT, CDR2 FQNNGV. TCRdb recomputed calls from the 5' RACE reads with MiXCR, one row per CDR3 protein. The sample comprises approximately 300,000 distinct CDR3 sequences, less than 9.5% of which are singletons, and around 7.1% rests with the top ten. The data were taken from a study of identical twins. Study-level findings and limits: Invariant populations such as MAIT and iNKT cells could partly muddle zero-insertion analyses.

A further study also used this sample, focusing on yellow fever vaccine responses in identical twins.

This receptor was obtained from a woman between 18 and 30 years old in good health. Sequencing used CD8+ T cells sorted from blood. The chain links TRBV11-2 to TRBJ1-1; 8 bases are shared with TRBD1. CDR3 nucleotide sequence: TGTGCCAGCAGCTCGGGGACAGGTCTTGGTGAAGCTTTCTTT. Translation: CASSSGTGLGEAFF.